Each of the 31 T cell receptor beta chains below was sequenced from the same sample in a study of shared clonotypes between healthy human individuals. Assay used: immunoSEQ multiplex PCR; TCRdb lists only in-frame clones, some missing. The sample includes more than 2,000,000 clones, approximately 93% of them seen just once. Source material: naive CD4+ T cells from PBMCs. The sample's subset: CD45RA+ positively selected. Receptors were obtained from a man aged 18 to 29 in good health. Some clones in this sample may be carry-over from other donors' samples.

The chain couples TRBV11-2 to TRBJ2-2; D is unclear. The V and J ends lost 4 bases and 6 bases respectively, with 9 bases between them. Per the germline V gene, CDR1 is SGHAT and CDR2 is FQNNGV. The CDR3 covers 13 residues. CDR3 sequence reads: CASSSLFPGELFF. For the CDR3, the DNA is TGTGCCAGCAGCTCCCTCTTCCCCGGGGAGCTGTTTTTT.

This rearrangement joins TRBV19 to TRBJ2-7, with 8 bases lining up with TRBD1. V lost 2 bases, J lost 1 base, and 7 bases stayed unmatched. The CDR3 length is 16 residues. The germline gives CDR1 LNHDA, CDR2 SQIVND (reference sequence). CDR3 nucleotides: TGTGCCAGTAGTATAATCACCGGGACAGGATCCTACGAGCAGTACTTC. Translated, it gives CASSIITGTGSYEQYF.

V is TRBV19 and J is TRBJ2-1, with 11 bases lining up with TRBD1. Looked up from germline, CDR1 is LNHDA and CDR2 is SQIVND (reference sequence). This CDR3 has 19 amino acids. Losses at the gene ends were 5 bases for V and 7 bases for J; bases not matched to a gene: 19. CDR3 DNA sequence: TGTGCCAGTAGTTCCTGGACAGGGGGCGTACGGGAACCGTGGAATGAGCAGTTCTTC. It translates to CASSSWTGGVREPWNEQFF.

The chain has TRBV9 and TRBJ1-3; D not resolved. V lost 2 bases to trimming and J lost 3 bases, with 9 bases between them. This CDR3 spans 14 amino acids. Germline V CDR1 and CDR2: SGDLS, YYNGEE. The chain's CDR3 is CASSVSDHGNTIYF. Written as DNA, the CDR3 is TGTGCCAGCAGCGTCTCAGACCATGGAAACACCATATATTTT.

This clone was counted only a few times. The J gene is TRBJ1-2, the V gene TRBV15; possibly TRBD1 for D (6 bases). The CDR3 spans 13 residues. V was trimmed by 4 bases and J by 2 bases, leaving 8 bases between them. Germline V gene lookup returns CDR1 LNHNV and CDR2 YYDKDF (reference sequence). The chain's CDR3 is CATSIDRNYGYTF. The CDR3 coding sequence is TGTGCCACCAGCATAGACAGGAACTATGGCTACACCTTC.

This chain connects TRBV6-6 to TRBJ2-7; 15 positions agree with TRBD2. Looked up from germline, CDR1 is MNHNY and CDR2 is SVGAGI (reference sequence). The CDR3 is 16 residues long. Losses at the gene ends were 6 bases for V and 6 bases for J; bases not matched to a gene: 9. The CDR3, as DNA: TGTGCCAGCAGAGCCGGGACTAGCGGGAGGTTGGGCGAGCAGTACTTC. Protein: CASRAGTSGRLGEQYF.

The V gene is TRBV19, the J gene TRBJ1-2, with 7 nucleotides matching TRBD1. The CDR3 contains 14 residues. CDR1 is LNHDA and CDR2 is SQIVND in the germline V gene (reference sequence). After removal of 7 bases from V and 4 bases from J, the junction contained 9 bases not matched to a gene. The CDR3 bases are TGTGCCAGTACTGAGGACAGGAGGTTCTATGGCTACACCTTC. It codes for CASTEDRRFYGYTF.

As DNA, the CDR3 is TGTGCCAGCAGCTTAAGGGTTGCCGGGGAGCTGTTTTTT. Translated, it gives CASSLRVAGELFF. This chain connects TRBV11-3 to TRBJ2-2; D is undetermined. The length of the CDR3 is 13 residues. Germline assignment: CDR1 SGHNT and CDR2 YENEEA. The V end lost 2 bases, the J end lost 6 bases, and 7 bases lay between the germline ends.

The chain has TRBV5-1 and TRBJ2-5; TRBD1 or TRBD2 may be the D gene (5 bases each). The CDR3 length is 16 residues. V dropped 4 bases and J dropped 1 base, with 17 bases sitting between them. Germline CDR1 is SGHRS and CDR2 is YFSETQ. CDR3 in DNA: TGCGCCAGCAGCATGGGACCTTCCTCGGGCCAAGAGACCCAGTACTTC. This gives the protein CASSMGPSSGQETQYF.

The gene calls are TRBV18 and TRBJ2-1, with 9 nucleotides matching TRBD2. Germline CDR1 and CDR2: KGHSH and LQKENI. The V gene end was trimmed by 0 bases and the J gene end by 7 bases; junction bases not matched to a gene: 10. This CDR3 contains 17 residues. Here the CDR3 DNA reads TGTGCCAGCTCACCACCGTCAGCTAGCGGGACGAGAAATGAGCAGTTCTTC. It specifies CASSPPSASGTRNEQFF.

The J gene is TRBJ2-3, the V gene TRBV28; D may be TRBD2 (6 bases). Per germline, CDR1 MDHEN and CDR2 SYDVKM. This CDR3 contains 14 residues. V was cut by 8 bases and J by 5 bases, with 17 bases left in between. The CDR3 here is CASAVPGARDTQYF. CDR3 nucleotides: TGTGCCAGCGCCGTCCCGGGAGCGAGAGATACGCAGTATTTT.

V gene TRBV7-2 combines with J gene TRBJ1-3; D may be TRBD1 (5 bases). CDR1 is SGHTA, CDR2 FQGNSA, per germline. Trimming shortened V by 5 bases and J by 0 bases, and 11 bases separated the two germline ends. CDR3 length equals 15 residues. The CDR3 coding sequence is TGTGCCAGCAGCCCCCCGGGGGTCTCTGGAAACACCATATATTTT. Translated, it gives CASSPPGVSGNTIYF.

As regards this clone: The same CDR3 also results from other DNA sequences found in this sample. CDR3: CATSRALAGGTDTQYF. The CDR3 DNA sequence: TGTGCCACCAGCAGAGCACTAGCGGGAGGCACAGATACGCAGTATTTT. The genes are TRBV15 and TRBJ2-3, with 11 bases fitting TRBD2. V was pared by 1 base and J by 1 base, with 1 base of the junction left unmatched. Germline assignment: CDR1 LNHNV and CDR2 YYDKDF (reference sequence). This CDR3 is built from 16 residues. Filled out from reference TRBV15 and TRBJ2-3, the complete variable domain reads DAMVIQNPRYQVTQFGKPVTLSCSQTLNHNVMYWYQQKSSQAPKLLFHYYDKDFNNEADTPDNFQSRRPNTSFCFLDIRSPGLGDTAMYLCATSRALAGGTDTQYFGPGTRLTVL.

The genes are TRBV5-6 and TRBJ1-3; 10 nucleotides agree with TRBD1. CDR3 length equals 14 residues. CDR1 SGHDT and CDR2 YYEEEE come from the germline V gene. V shed 4 bases, J shed 3 bases, and the junction held 1 base outside the gene matches. CDR3 nucleotide sequence: TGTGCCAGCAGCGGGACAGGGGATGGAAACACCATATATTTT. Encoded protein: CASSGTGDGNTIYF.

Concerning this clone: Other DNA variants within this sample encode the same CDR3. This chain links TRBV18 with TRBJ2-5; D unresolved. CDR1 is KGHSH and CDR2 is LQKENI in the germline V gene. Trimming removed 3 bases from V and 1 base from J, with 6 bases in between. This CDR3 spans 13 amino acids. Here the CDR3 DNA reads TGTGCCAGCTCACCGTCCATCCAAGAGACCCAGTACTTC. Residues: CASSPSIQETQYF.

The V and J genes are TRBV9 and TRBJ1-4; 9 bases fit TRBD1. Germline lookup yields CDR1 SGDLS and CDR2 YYNGEE. The CDR3 totals 13 residues. V shed 3 bases and J 8 bases; nucleotides not matched to a gene: 2. The CDR3 DNA reads as TGTGCCAGCAGCGGGACAGGGGCCGAAAAACTGTTTTTT. Protein sequence: CASSGTGAEKLFF.

This clone was seen just once. The V call is TRBV4-2, the J call TRBJ1-5, with no clear D. The CDR3 totals 16 residues. Trimming cost V 0 bases and J 2 bases, with 11 bases left between them. Germline V gene sequence: CDR1 LGHNA, CDR2 YNFKEQ. CDR3 nucleotide sequence: TGTGCCAGCAGCCAAGAAGCCGCGGACGGCAATCAGCCCCAGCATTTT. This encodes CASSQEAADGNQPQHF.

Remarks on this clone: This sample also contains other DNA sequences that code for the same CDR3. This chain links TRBV5-1 with TRBJ2-1; D may be TRBD1 or TRBD2 (5 bases each). The V end lost 4 bases, the J end lost 4 bases, and 9 bases lay between the germline ends. This CDR3 contains 13 residues. Germline V gene data show CDR1 as SGHRS and CDR2 as YFSETQ. The CDR3 DNA is TGCGCCAGCAGCCTAGGGACGTACAATGAGCAGTTCTTC. Translation: CASSLGTYNEQFF.

The rearrangement joins TRBV5-4 to TRBJ2-7, with a tentative D call TRBD2 (5 bases). This CDR3 has 15 amino acids. Germline CDR1 reads SGHNT; CDR2 reads YYREEE (reference sequence). With 0 bases removed from V and 5 bases from J, the gap between germline ends came to 15 bases. Here the CDR3 reads CASSLGPGTYNEQYF. For the CDR3, the DNA is TGTGCCAGCAGCTTGGGTCCGGGAACGTACAACGAGCAGTACTTC. The complete variable domain, with remaining parts taken from reference TRBV5-4 and TRBJ2-7, reads ETGVTQSPTHLIKTRGQQVTLRCSSQSGHNTVSWYQQALGQGPQFIFQYYREEENGRGNFPPRFSGLQFPNYSSELNVNALELDDSALYLCASSLGPGTYNEQYFGPGTRLTVT.

This chain links TRBV6-5 with TRBJ2-5; D tentatively reads TRBD1 or TRBD2 (6 bases each). V was clipped by 4 bases and J by 2 bases, with 17 bases between them. Germline-derived CDR1 and CDR2 are MNHEY and SVGAGI. CDR3 length equals 16 residues. Written as DNA, the CDR3 is TGTGCCAGCAGTTTACAGGGACTCCGTGGTCAAGAGACCCAGTACTTC. This gives the protein CASSLQGLRGQETQYF.

The chain joins TRBV11-2 to TRBJ2-5; maybe TRBD1 (5 bases). Deletions cut 4 bases from V and 7 bases from J, with 13 bases between. The CDR3 has 13 amino acids. Looked up from germline, CDR1 is SGHAT and CDR2 is FQNNGV. In nucleotides, the CDR3 is TGTGCCAGCAGCTCAACCCTAGGGGTGACCCAGTACTTC. This codes for CASSSTLGVTQYF.

The rearrangement links TRBV12-1 to TRBJ2-7; TRBD1 is the table's D call and was not checked against the DNA. TRBV12-1 is shown as a pseudogene. This CDR3 has 15 residues. CDR3 nucleotides: TGTGCCAGCAGTCAATTAGCCGAAAGGGGTTACGAGCAGTACTTC. Translation gives CASSQLAERGYEQYF.

The V and J genes are TRBV2 and TRBJ1-5, with D tentatively TRBD1 (5 bases). CDR1 is SNHLY and CDR2 is FYNNEI in the germline V gene. Trimming shortened V by 6 bases and J by 7 bases, and 13 bases separated the two germline ends. The CDR3 length is 13 residues. This CDR3 reads CASRRDRTQPQHF. The CDR3 DNA reads as TGTGCCAGCAGGAGGGACCGAACGCAGCCCCAGCATTTT.

The V and J genes are TRBV27 and TRBJ2-1; 8 bases map to TRBD2. V lost 4 bases and J lost 0; bases outside the gene matches: 8. CDR3 length equals 17 residues. Looked up from germline, CDR1 is MNHEY and CDR2 is SMNVEV (reference sequence). CDR3 in DNA: TGTGCCAGCAGTTCTCGGACTAGCCGAAACTCCTACAATGAGCAGTTCTTC. Translated, it gives CASSSRTSRNSYNEQFF.

The V call is TRBV5-6, the J call TRBJ2-7, with 11 bases matching TRBD1. CDR3 length: 18 residues. V gave up 4 bases and J gave up 4 bases; unmatched junction bases: 16. Germline V CDR1 and CDR2: SGHDT, YYEEEE. In nucleotides, the CDR3 is TGTGCCAGCAGCCTCATTTGGCAGCGTCGGGACAGGGGGTACGAGCAGTACTTC. Translated, it gives CASSLIWQRRDRGYEQYF.

The chain is built from TRBV5-6 and TRBJ1-2; TRBD1 matches 12 bases. The CDR3 length is 14 residues. Germline loops: CDR1 SGHDT, CDR2 YYEEEE. The J segment lost 8 bases and the V segment lost 3 bases, leaving 5 bases of the junction unmatched. This chain's CDR3 is CASSWGQGAGGYTF. For the CDR3, the DNA is TGTGCCAGCAGCTGGGGACAGGGGGCAGGAGGCTACACCTTC.

This sequence joins TRBV9 and TRBJ2-3; D is unresolved. Germline values: CDR1 SGDLS, CDR2 YYNGEE. This CDR3 is built from 14 residues. The V gene lost 5 bases and the J gene lost 0 bases, with 10 bases spanning the gap. CDR3 residues: CASRRRSSTDTQYF. CDR3 bases: TGTGCCAGCAGACGCAGATCTAGCACAGATACGCAGTATTTT.

V usage is TRBV4-1 and J usage is TRBJ2-7; 7 nucleotides match TRBD1. The CDR3 is made up of 16 amino acids. The V gene's germline CDR1 is MGHRA and CDR2 YSYEKL. V lost 1 base, J lost 2 bases, and 8 bases stayed unmatched. CDR3: CASSQGNRDSTYEQYF. DNA for the CDR3: TGCGCCAGCAGCCAAGGGAACCGGGACAGCACCTACGAGCAGTACTTC.

The chain combines TRBV9 with TRBJ1-1; possibly TRBD1 for D (5 bases). CDR3 length equals 13 residues. Germline V CDR1 and CDR2: SGDLS, YYNGEE. V shed 0 bases and J shed 6 bases, with 9 bases lying between them. The CDR3 DNA is TGTGCCAGCAGCGTAGAATGGGGGTCTGAAGCTTTCTTT. It codes for CASSVEWGSEAFF.

The chain combines TRBV19 with TRBJ1-1; TRBD1 aligns across 9 bases. Trimming removed 4 bases from V and 5 bases from J; junction bases left unmatched: 5. This CDR3 region has 14 residues. Per the germline V gene, CDR1 is LNHDA and CDR2 is SQIVND (reference sequence). The CDR3 DNA follows: TGTGCCAGTAGTACGAACAGGGGGCGAACTGAAGCTTTCTTT. Translation: CASSTNRGRTEAFF. The whole variable domain, filled in from reference TRBV19 and TRBJ1-1, reads DGGITQSPKYLFRKEGQNVTLSCEQNLNHDAMYWYRQDPGQGLRLIYYSQIVNDFQKGDIAEGYSVSREKKESFPLTVTSAQKNPTAFYLCASSTNRGRTEAFFGQGTRLTVV.

The chain combines TRBV11-2 with TRBJ2-2; D call uncertain. CDR1 is SGHAT and CDR2 is FQNNGV in the germline V gene. V lost 2 bases to trimming and J lost 1 base, with 11 bases between them. This CDR3 has 16 amino acids. CDR3 sequence reads: CASSLRRTENTGELFF. The CDR3 DNA reads TGTGCCAGCAGCTTACGACGGACCGAGAACACCGGGGAGCTGTTTTTT.